Listed below are T cell receptor beta chains from one sample, sequenced in a study of cytotoxic CD8 clonotypes in ibrutinib-treated CLL. Libraries were prepared by immunoSEQ multiplex PCR; TCRdb keeps only in-frame clonotypes and omits some of them. There are around 150,000 clones in the sample; roughly 88% occur only once, and 3% to 3.5% lies in the top ten. The specimen comprised PBMCs, sampled at disease progression, from a patient treated with ibrutinib. Receptor source: a human donor with chronic lymphocytic leukemia. Both conserved end residues are trimmed from each CDR3.

v_call	j_call	cdr3_length	cdr3_aa
TRBV9	TRBJ2-7	16	ASSVGAGTGAFFYEQY
TRBV9	TRBJ2-2	12	ASSVDGGGGELF
TRBV28	TRBJ2-1	16	ASSLWENIAGGYNEQF
TRBV29-1	TRBJ1-2	13	SVETGQGRNYGYT
TRBV5-1	TRBJ1-1	12	ASSLDRVNTEAF
TRBV10-2	TRBJ1-1	10	AVGTRGTEAF
TRBV9	TRBJ2-1	13	ASTPDGRDYNEQF
TRBV6-5	TRBJ2-1	13	ASSLAGVGKNEQF
TRBV23-1	TRBJ2-2	15	ASSHQGTSGILRELF
TRBV11-3	TRBJ1-1	13	ASSSNLRPTGEAF
TRBV21-1	TRBJ2-4	11	ARTGGGKNIQY
TRBV28	TRBJ2-7	10	ASSFRINEQY
TRBV4-1	TRBJ1-3	14	ASSQGLLDRGNTIY
TRBV9	TRBJ1-2	13	ASSRSGSQSYGYT
TRBV27	TRBJ1-5	10	ASRGEGQPQH
TRBV27	TRBJ2-3	15	ASSTIERERHTDTQY
TRBV7-2	TRBJ2-5	13	ASSLNRVSQETQY
TRBV6-1	TRBJ1-1	13	ASRGTGIVDTEAF
TRBV13	TRBJ2-3	12	ASSLGTGTDTQY
TRBV5-6	TRBJ1-2	13	ASSLVAGSPYGYT
TRBV4-1	TRBJ2-1	13	ASSQDWQAYNEQF
TRBV7-2	TRBJ2-1	16	ASSLAGPASGRYNEQF
TRBV28	TRBJ2-7	11	ATLGQGRYEQY
TRBV5-1	TRBJ2-7	13	ASSLLQGSSYEQY
TRBV5-1	TRBJ2-5	14	ASSLPSGRAPETQY
TRBV19	TRBJ1-2	13	ASSIGSGGSYGYT
TRBV27	TRBJ2-1	17	AVSNVWRQPAPTYNEQF
TRBV5-1	TRBJ2-1	9	ASSLAEEQF
TRBV19	TRBJ2-1	14	ASSIVGSTVYNEQF
TRBV6-5	TRBJ2-7	9	ASSYGPEQY
TRBV18	TRBJ2-3	14	ASSPVLAGVIDTQY
TRBV18	TRBJ2-1	10	ASSPGPVEQF
TRBV19	TRBJ2-1	13	ASSTLAGGLGEQF
TRBV6-1	TRBJ2-2	14	ASSDASRVRTGELF
TRBV19	TRBJ2-3	13	ASIAGDASTDTQY
TRBV6-6	TRBJ2-1	11	ASRDSRYNEQF
TRBV19	TRBJ2-1	13	ASSIAGRGYNEQF
TRBV13	TRBJ2-7	15	ASSEGTSGRGGYEQY
TRBV6-5	TRBJ2-7	14	ASSYSRGHLSYEQY
TRBV7-9	TRBJ2-7	13	ASSPREGQTYEQY
TRBV18	TRBJ1-3	10	ASSPPGNTIY
TRBV7-2	TRBJ2-3	12	ASSPQSGADTQY
TRBV10-3	TRBJ2-7	9	AISERGEQY
TRBV29-1	TRBJ1-1	6	SVDNLG